This T cell receptor beta chain was identified during a study of regulatory T cells in long-lasting Graves disease (dated by TCRdb to about 2021). A note on the overall study: In the newly diagnosed Graves' disease group, patients had been taking antithyroid drugs for less than 3 months. Peripheral blood TCR sequencing and RNA sequencing compared persistent Graves' disease patients with newly diagnosed Graves' disease patients. TCR sequencing covered about 13 persistent and some 20 newly diagnosed Graves' disease patients, 33 samples in total. The study took place in China and was registered as a clinical trial.

Broad study findings and their caveats: More public clonotypes were shared among persistent patients (approximately 3,000) than among newly diagnosed patients (roughly 1,000). Sequencing and analysis were limited to the TCR beta chain. Compared with newly diagnosed patients, persistent Graves' disease patients had lower TCR Shannon entropy and fewer highly expanded clones, which suggests clonal expansion. Because the primary lesion, thyroid tissue, could not be accessed, the study looked at peripheral blood alone. The authors noted that the small sample size was a limitation that may lower accuracy.

The time point label of this sample denotes: newly diagnosed GD, antithyroid drugs for less than 3 months. For both TCR sequencing and RNA sequencing, RNA was extracted from PBMCs in TRIzol. The diagnosis of Graves' disease followed American Thyroid Association guidelines. Recruitment of patients was carried out at an endocrinology department in Xi'an, China. From each patient, approximately 9 milliliters of peripheral blood was collected into an EDTA anticoagulant tube. Ficoll Paque Plus density gradient separation was used to isolate PBMCs, and no further T cell sorting was done. An Agilent 2100 Bioanalyzer and agarose gel were used to check RNA quality, and a NanoDrop 2000 was used to measure RNA concentration. With regard to this clonotype: The antigen it recognizes is unknown. A read error may explain this, as a much larger clone is one base away.

The library was obtained by multiplex PCR. Sequencing relied on an Illumina HiSeq 4000. CDR3 regions were amplified by Arm-PCR with iRepertoire HTBI primers to construct TCR beta libraries. PCR products were gel purified before sequencing. As for the authors' bioinformatics: Gene usage analysis of CDR3 amino acid clonotypes relied on the 60 or so TRBV and around 14 TRBJ segments identified across samples. COPE and FqMerger were used to merge the filtered high-quality paired reads into contigs. BLAST was used to align contigs to IMGT TRBV, TRBD and TRBJ reference genes, and CDR3 was defined according to IMGT. Highly expanded clones were defined as clonotypes with a frequency above 0.1%. Shannon entropy served as the measure of repertoire diversity, while the Gini coefficient captured V-J evenness. A clonotype was considered public if more than one individual shared it. TCRdb trimmed the raw reads at Q25, called clones with MiXCR and kept productive beta chains. All rows with the same CDR3 protein become a single entry with the most common DNA and genes. The V and J calls shown here were made by TCRdb, not taken from the authors' results. The sample yields about 470,000 distinct CDR3 sequences; around 15% were counted once. Of the sample, roughly an eighth is held by the ten largest clones.

The sample also formed part of further work on T cells in Graves' hyperthyroidism and ophthalmopathy. As that second study puts it: Graves' hyperthyroidism was defined as stable when no progression to ophthalmopathy occurred over 18 months of follow-up. Hyperthyroidism patients were newly diagnosed, with disease duration under 2 months, and aged 18 to 65 years. Any patient with an uncontrolled infection, another autoimmune disease, pregnancy or lactation was excluded. Clinical symptoms, serum thyroxine and TRAb, thyroid ultrasound, and orbital computed tomography formed the basis for the diagnoses. The TCR CDR3 was subjected to a first round of RT-PCR using the HTBI primer set and the Qiagen OneStep RT-PCR kit. Most expanded thyroid clonotypes (frequency above 0.001) were also found in blood, which suggests that blood repertoires may mirror thyroid immune responses. In cross-validation, a model built on a 13 V-J signature told ophthalmopathy apart from stable hyperthyroidism with 85% to 90% sensitivity and around 83% specificity, and in testing the same model reached 80%/75%. In validation, progression to ophthalmopathy was predicted by the model with 70.59% sensitivity and 72.22% specificity, a median of around 5.9 months before onset. TCR V-J signatures able to tell the groups apart were searched for in a discovery cohort of 95 or so patients, of whom around 42 had Graves' ophthalmopathy and roughly 59 had stable Graves' hyperthyroidism. Prospective prediction of ophthalmopathy was tested in an independent validation cohort of approximately 19 hyperthyroidism patients and 17 patients who later progressed to ophthalmopathy. The 75 to 100 discovery patients were randomly split 7:3 into training and test sets. In more than five Graves' hyperthyroidism patients, the study also compared T-cell repertoires from thyroid tissue with T-cell repertoires from blood. After blood sampling, hyperthyroidism patients were treated with methimazole at a starting dose of 30 mg daily, and ophthalmopathy patients were treated with high-dose intravenous methylprednisolone. The libraries were constructed in a second round of multiplex PCR and then size-selected and purified. Sequencing of the libraries was done on an Illumina HiSeq2000 using paired-end 100 bp reads. SOAPnuke was used to process the raw data, removing reads that contained adapters or uncalled bases, had a mean Phred below 15, or lacked an exact match to the constant primer or identifier. COPE v1.2.5 was used to merge the high-quality paired reads, and each unique nucleotide sequence was defined as a clonotype. MiTCR v1.1 was used to align the clonotypes against IMGT TRBV, TRBD and TRBJ reference segments. Only V-J combinations with frequency above 0.0001, covering approximately 99% of repertoires, were analysed. The TCS score was defined as the ratio of F50 (clonal expansion) to E x V (chaos), calculated using BLOSUM62-based TCRdist between CDR3 peptides within each V-J. Welch's t-statistics and random forest reduced 500 to 650 V-J features to fewer than 15, which were used in a naive Bayes classifier (R e1071). No statistical method was used to fix the sample size in advance, and group allocation was not hidden from the investigators. According to the paper, TCR Vbeta CDR3 sequencing was carried out on around 140 peripheral blood samples, which came from 40 to 45 ophthalmopathy, about 75 hyperthyroidism and about 17 progressor patients.

This TCR derives from a man aged 35 to 55 with Graves disease. Donor details come from another sample of the same person, matched by shared clones. Sequencing was performed on peripheral blood mononuclear cells (PBMCs), taken at new diagnosis, from a patient treated with antithyroid drugs.

The base sequence is TGTGCCAGCAGAAGGGACAGGGGCCATTGCAATGAGCAGTTCTTC. Translation gives CASRRDRGHCNEQFF. The chain employs TRBV28 and TRBJ2-1; the junction holds 10 bases that match TRBD1. The CDR3 sequence holds 15 residues, the cysteine and phenylalanine included. The kept DNA is CDR3 alone, 45 bases in frame from the first base. For this chain, trimming is 6 bases at the V end and 6 bases at the J end, and the number of junction bases without a gene match is 8. CDR1 and CDR2 were assigned from the germline V gene as MDHEN and SYDVKM.